A few counts support the clone carrying this TCR beta chain. The sample is drawn from a study of blood T cell repertoires in COVID-19. Overall study: The United States, Italy and Spain provided the acute and convalescent COVID-19 samples. PBMCs, B-cell-depleted T cells, or T cells were the source of the cDNA or gDNA that made up the material.

In the authors' methods: Counts of nucleated cells, estimated from reference gene primer amplification, were obtained. Generated by immunoSEQ multiplex PCR, the TCRdb table keeps only in-frame clones and is missing some. Clonal size and the V and J genes are those of that table, whereas D and trimming came from the DNA. The table includes roughly 150,000 clones, under 90% detected once. CDR1 is SGHNT and CDR2 is YYREEE in the germline V gene (reference sequence). Trimming removed 0 bases from V and 4 bases from J; junction bases left unmatched: 2. This CDR3 spans 14 amino acids. The sequencing sample was made of peripheral blood. The chain carries TRBV5-4 and TRBJ1-1; TRBD1 aligns across 8 bases. This TCR derives from a woman older than 75 with acute or convalescent COVID-19. CDR3 sequence reads: CASSLAGGLTEAFF. The CDR3 region has the DNA TGTGCCAGCAGCTTGGCAGGGGGCCTCACTGAAGCTTTCTTT.